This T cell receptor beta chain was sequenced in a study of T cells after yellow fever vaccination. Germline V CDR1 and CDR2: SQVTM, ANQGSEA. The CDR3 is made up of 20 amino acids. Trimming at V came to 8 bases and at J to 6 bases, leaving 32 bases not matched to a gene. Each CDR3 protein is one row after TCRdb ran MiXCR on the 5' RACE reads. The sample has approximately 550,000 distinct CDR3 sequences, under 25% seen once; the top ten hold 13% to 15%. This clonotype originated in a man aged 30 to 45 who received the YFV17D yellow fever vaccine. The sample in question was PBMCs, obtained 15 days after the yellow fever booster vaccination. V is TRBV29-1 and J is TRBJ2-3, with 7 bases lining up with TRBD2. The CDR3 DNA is TGCAGCTTCGGTAGGGAGTATGGGACTACGACTCTACAGTCTAGGGATACGCAGTATTTT. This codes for CSFGREYGTTTLQSRDTQYF.